This TCR beta chain derives from a study of response to subunit inactivated influenza vaccine. This clonotype was seen only a few times. MiXCR, run by TCRdb on the RT-PCR reads, gives a single entry per CDR3 protein. The sample records about 540,000 distinct CDR3 sequences, roughly 25% being singletons. V was clipped by 2 bases and J by 0 bases, with 11 bases between them. The CDR3 consists of 15 residues. The same data also went into a second study, on T cells expressing NK-cell markers. As reported in that work: 5'RACE template switching with UMIs produced the TCR beta cDNA. These clonotypes also led the CD3+CD56-NKG2C+ fraction in several donors.

This sequence originates from a man aged 50 to 60 who received an inactivated influenza vaccine. The V gene is TRBV12-3 or TRBV12-4, the J gene TRBJ2-7; no definite D call. The source material was CD4+ T cells sorted from PBMCs, sampled 11 to 12 days after vaccination. The DNA for the CDR3 is TGTGCCAGCAGTTTATTAGGCGGAATCTCCTACGAGCAGTACTTC. This translates into CASSLLGGISYEQYF.